Given below is one T cell receptor beta chain in context. The data were taken from a study of blood T cell repertoires in COVID-19. Looking at the study overall: Researchers got acute and convalescent COVID-19 samples from the United States, Italy and Spain. T cells, B-cell-depleted T cells, or PBMCs provided the cDNA or gDNA that served as material.

Germline CDR1 reads PRHDT; CDR2 reads FYEKMQ (reference sequence). The CDR3 runs 17 residues. V shed 5 bases and J shed 0 bases, with 16 bases lying between them. Original processing methods: Cell counts per sample came from amplifying reference gene primers. Clones were sequenced by immunoSEQ multiplex PCR, and TCRdb holds only the in-frame ones, with some missing. V and J calls and clone size are those listed in that table; D and trimming were worked out from the DNA. The sample holds around 170,000 clones, under 85% seen once. The chain links TRBV13 to TRBJ2-2; maybe TRBD2 (6 bases). Sequencing was carried out using peripheral blood. This TCR was sampled from a woman in her thirties or forties with acute or convalescent COVID-19. The CDR3: CASSPGLPSANTGELFF. CDR3 DNA: TGTGCCAGCAGCCCGGGACTCCCCTCCGCGAACACCGGGGAGCTGTTTTTT.